This entry concerns a single TCR beta chain. Its antigen remains unknown. This specimen belongs to a study of cytomegalovirus exposure and HLA in healthy donors. Study-level findings and limits: Confirmation was obtained in vitro that a few CMV-associated chains are specific for CMV antigens. While the bulk of TCR sequences proved rare, some public TCRs turned up in many donors. The study listed 150 to 200 cytomegalovirus-associated TCR beta chains.

PCR used 60 Vbeta primers and 13 Jbeta primers. The data were produced by immunoSEQ multiplex PCR, yet TCRdb's version contains in-frame clones alone and is incomplete. The sample lists 150,000 or so clones; 55% to 70% were seen once. V gave up 6 bases and J gave up 8 bases, with 16 bases separating them. The germline V gene encodes CDR1 MDHEN and CDR2 SYDVKM. The CDR3 length is 14 residues. Material: PBMCs. The receptor was isolated from a woman aged 30 to 39 in good health and CMV-seropositive. The chain recombines TRBV28 with TRBJ1-4; perhaps TRBD1 as D (6 bases). CDR3 sequence reads: CASREQGRNEKLFF. CDR3 DNA: TGTGCCAGCAGGGAACAGGGTAGGAACGAAAAACTGTTTTTT.